A selection of T cell receptor beta chains follows, all from one sample in a study of early T cells in non-severe SARS-CoV-2 infection. TCRdb reprocessed the 5' RACE reads with MiXCR, giving one entry per CDR3 protein. This table has 80,000 to 95,000 distinct CDR3 sequences, roughly 14% appearing once. Sequencing was carried out using whole blood. Receptors originate from an adult who was a healthcare worker with PCR-confirmed SARS-CoV-2 infection or an uninfected control (not recorded which). Both conserved end residues are part of each CDR3. The D gene is left open where the match is weak. Size is omitted from some rows. Given values are once, few, many or a class for expanded clones.

D gene: -; V gene: TRBV2; clone size: few; J gene: TRBJ2-3; CDR3 length: 15; CDR3 DNA: TGTGCCAGCAGAAAAGGTGAATCTCTGGCGGATACGCAGTATTTT; CDR3 protein: CASRKGESLADTQYF
D gene: -; V gene: TRBV5-6; clone size: -; J gene: TRBJ2-4; CDR3 length: 14; CDR3 DNA: TGTGCCAGCAGCTTCACCGGGAAAGCAGGCATTCAGTACTTC; CDR3 protein: CASSFTGKAGIQYF
D gene: TRBD2; V gene: TRBV20-1; clone size: -; J gene: TRBJ2-3; CDR3 length: 13; CDR3 DNA: TGCAGTGCTAGCCTAGCGGGGGGAGATACGCAGTATTTT; CDR3 protein: CSASLAGGDTQYF
D gene: -; V gene: TRBV19; clone size: -; J gene: TRBJ1-6; CDR3 length: 13; CDR3 DNA: TGTGCCAGTAGTATAGGAACTAATTCACCCCTCCACTTT; CDR3 protein: CASSIGTNSPLHF
D gene: -; V gene: TRBV5-5; clone size: -; J gene: TRBJ2-2; CDR3 length: 17; CDR3 DNA: TGTGCCAGCACCCTCCCACTATCCGTAATGTCCACCGGGGAGCTGTTTTTT; CDR3 protein: CASTLPLSVMSTGELFF
D gene: -; V gene: TRBV4-1; clone size: -; J gene: TRBJ2-2; CDR3 length: 14; CDR3 DNA: TGCGCCAGCAGCCAGACGACGAACACCGGGGAGCTGTTTTTT; CDR3 protein: CASSQTTNTGELFF
D gene: -; V gene: TRBV7-8; clone size: few; J gene: TRBJ1-2; CDR3 length: 13; CDR3 DNA: TGTGCCAGCAGCTTGATGGAGAACTATGGCTACACCTTC; CDR3 protein: CASSLMENYGYTF
D gene: TRBD2; V gene: TRBV19; clone size: -; J gene: TRBJ2-4; CDR3 length: 16; CDR3 DNA: TGTGCCAGTAACTATGGGGGGGGAAGAGGCAAAAACATTCAGTACTTC; CDR3 protein: CASNYGGGRGKNIQYF
D gene: TRBD2; V gene: TRBV27; clone size: few; J gene: TRBJ2-1; CDR3 length: 16; CDR3 DNA: TGTGCCAGCAGTTTATTTGGGCGGGGGGGAAACAATGAGCAGTTCTTC; CDR3 protein: CASSLFGRGGNNEQFF
D gene: TRBD1; V gene: TRBV3-1; clone size: -; J gene: TRBJ1-1; CDR3 length: 17; CDR3 DNA: TGTGCCAGCAGCCCCCGAGGGGGCAGGGGGCTGAACACTGAAGCTTTCTTT; CDR3 protein: CASSPRGGRGLNTEAFF
D gene: -; V gene: TRBV7-8; clone size: -; J gene: TRBJ2-3; CDR3 length: 14; CDR3 DNA: TGTGCCAGCAGGCCTTTGAGGGGCACAGATACGCAGTATTTT; CDR3 protein: CASRPLRGTDTQYF
D gene: TRBD1; V gene: TRBV5-1; clone size: many; J gene: TRBJ1-1; CDR3 length: 14; CDR3 DNA: TGCGCCAGCAGCTTGGTGACAGGGGGCACTGAAGCTTTCTTT; CDR3 protein: CASSLVTGGTEAFF
D gene: -; V gene: TRBV7-7; clone size: -; J gene: TRBJ2-2; CDR3 length: 16; CDR3 DNA: TGTGCCAGCAGCTTCAGCCGGGAAAGCCCCACCGGGGAGCTGTTTTTT; CDR3 protein: CASSFSRESPTGELFF
D gene: -; V gene: TRBV5-6; clone size: -; J gene: TRBJ2-1; CDR3 length: 13; CDR3 DNA: TGTGCCAGCAGCTCCGCGAAGAGCGGTGAGCAGTTCTTC; CDR3 protein: CASSSAKSGEQFF
D gene: TRBD2; V gene: TRBV11-2; clone size: many; J gene: TRBJ2-1; CDR3 length: 17; CDR3 DNA: TGTGCCAGCAAACCCGGGACTAGCGGGGTGGCCTACAATGAGCAGTTCTTC; CDR3 protein: CASKPGTSGVAYNEQFF
D gene: -; V gene: TRBV11-3; clone size: -; J gene: TRBJ1-3; CDR3 length: 13; CDR3 DNA: TGTGCCTCGCAGCGTTCCTCTGGAAACACCATATATTTT; CDR3 protein: CASQRSSGNTIYF
D gene: -; V gene: TRBV5-5; clone size: -; J gene: TRBJ2-6; CDR3 length: 16; CDR3 DNA: TGTGCCAGCAGCTTTCTAGTGGCGGGAGGGGCCAACGTCCTGACTTTC; CDR3 protein: CASSFLVAGGANVLTF
D gene: -; V gene: TRBV6-1; clone size: few; J gene: TRBJ2-4; CDR3 length: 18; CDR3 DNA: TGTGCCAGCAGTGCCCGCACCCCATCAGGTTCGGCCAAAAACATTCAGTACTTC; CDR3 protein: CASSARTPSGSAKNIQYF
D gene: TRBD1; V gene: TRBV20-1; clone size: -; J gene: TRBJ1-3; CDR3 length: 13; CDR3 DNA: TGCAGTGCTACAGCGGGACAGGGAAACACCATATATTTT; CDR3 protein: CSATAGQGNTIYF
D gene: -; V gene: TRBV3-1; clone size: -; J gene: TRBJ2-2; CDR3 length: 15; CDR3 DNA: TGTGCCAGCAGCAGCGGAGGGTCCTACACCGGGGAGCTGTTTTTT; CDR3 protein: CASSSGGSYTGELFF
D gene: TRBD1; V gene: TRBV19; clone size: -; J gene: TRBJ1-2; CDR3 length: 15; CDR3 DNA: TGTGCCAGTAGTACCCTGACAGGGGCTGGCTATGGCTACACCTTC; CDR3 protein: CASSTLTGAGYGYTF
D gene: TRBD1; V gene: TRBV5-4; clone size: few; J gene: TRBJ1-3; CDR3 length: 17; CDR3 DNA: TGTGCCAGCAGCTTGAGGCCCCGACAGGGTTCGGGAAACACCATATATTTT; CDR3 protein: CASSLRPRQGSGNTIYF
D gene: -; V gene: TRBV5-1; clone size: -; J gene: TRBJ1-3; CDR3 length: 16; CDR3 DNA: TGCGCCAGCAGCTTGGGACGGGAACTCTCTGGAAACACCATATATTTT; CDR3 protein: CASSLGRELSGNTIYF
D gene: TRBD1; V gene: TRBV5-6; clone size: few; J gene: TRBJ1-5; CDR3 length: 15; CDR3 DNA: TGTGCCAGCAGCTCACCGGACAGGGGAGATCAGCCCCAGCATTTT; CDR3 protein: CASSSPDRGDQPQHF
D gene: TRBD1; V gene: TRBV20-1; clone size: few; J gene: TRBJ2-2; CDR3 length: 14; CDR3 DNA: TGCAGTGCTAATACAGGGGGTCTCACCGGGGAGCTGTTTTTT; CDR3 protein: CSANTGGLTGELFF
D gene: -; V gene: TRBV29-1; clone size: few; J gene: TRBJ1-2; CDR3 length: 14; CDR3 DNA: TGCAGCGTTGTAGGTGGAACACAGGGAAATGGCTACACCTTC; CDR3 protein: CSVVGGTQGNGYTF
D gene: TRBD1; V gene: TRBV29-1; clone size: few; J gene: TRBJ1-1; CDR3 length: 12; CDR3 DNA: TGCAGCGGCGGGGACAGGGCCACTGAAGCTTTCTTT; CDR3 protein: CSGGDRATEAFF
D gene: -; V gene: TRBV18; clone size: -; J gene: TRBJ1-3; CDR3 length: 18; CDR3 DNA: TGTGCCAGCTCGCAGCTCGCCAGGGGCACGAGCTCTGGAAACACCATATATTTT; CDR3 protein: CASSQLARGTSSGNTIYF
D gene: -; V gene: TRBV30; clone size: few; J gene: TRBJ2-1; CDR3 length: 13; CDR3 DNA: TGTGCCTGGAGTGTACTTGATTCGGATGAGCAGTTCTTC; CDR3 protein: CAWSVLDSDEQFF
D gene: TRBD1; V gene: TRBV18; clone size: few; J gene: TRBJ1-1; CDR3 length: 15; CDR3 DNA: TGTGCCAGCTCACCGTTTTCCGTCCAGGGGGCTGAAGCTTTCTTT; CDR3 protein: CASSPFSVQGAEAFF
D gene: TRBD1; V gene: TRBV7-8; clone size: many; J gene: TRBJ2-2; CDR3 length: 15; CDR3 DNA: TGTGCCAGCAGCTCACAGACAGGGGGGGCCGGGGAGCTGTTTTTT; CDR3 protein: CASSSQTGGAGELFF
D gene: -; V gene: TRBV6-5; clone size: few; J gene: TRBJ2-3; CDR3 length: 13; CDR3 DNA: TGTGCCAGCAGTAATACTAGAGCAGATACGCAGTATTTT; CDR3 protein: CASSNTRADTQYF
D gene: -; V gene: TRBV5-1; clone size: few; J gene: TRBJ2-5; CDR3 length: 14; CDR3 DNA: TGCGCCAGCAGCTTGGCGGTGAGCCAAGAGACCCAGTACTTC; CDR3 protein: CASSLAVSQETQYF
D gene: -; V gene: TRBV2; clone size: many; J gene: TRBJ2-2; CDR3 length: 12; CDR3 DNA: TGTGCCAGCAGAAATTTCGCCGGGGAGCTGTTTTTT; CDR3 protein: CASRNFAGELFF